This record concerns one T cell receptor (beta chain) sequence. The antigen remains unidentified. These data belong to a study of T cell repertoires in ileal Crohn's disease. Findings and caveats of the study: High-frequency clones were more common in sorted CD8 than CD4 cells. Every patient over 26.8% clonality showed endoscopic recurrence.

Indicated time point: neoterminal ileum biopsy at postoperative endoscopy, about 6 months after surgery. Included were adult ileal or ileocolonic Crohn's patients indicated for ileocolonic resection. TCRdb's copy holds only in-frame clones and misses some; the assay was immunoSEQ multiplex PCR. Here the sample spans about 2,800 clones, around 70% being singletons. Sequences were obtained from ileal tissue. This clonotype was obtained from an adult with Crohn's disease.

The CDR3 here is CASSLGGRGHYGYTF. The CDR3 nucleotides read TGTGCCAGCAGCTTAGGGGGGAGGGGTCACTATGGCTACACCTTC. The J gene is TRBJ1-2, the V gene TRBV11-2, with D perhaps matching TRBD1 (5 bases). The CDR3 covers 15 residues. V shed 1 base and J shed 3 bases, with 12 bases lying between them. Germline V gene sequence: CDR1 SGHAT, CDR2 FQNNGV.